These 19 T cell receptor beta chains originate from one sample sequenced in a study of CD4 T cells in relation to SARS-CoV-2 and coronaviruses. The unexposed donors gave CD4+ T cells in 2011-2018, prior to COVID-19. Isolation of CD4+ T cells took place after nine to ten days in culture. Using immunoSEQ multiplex PCR, the repertoire was profiled, and TCRdb retains in-frame clones only, with some absent. This table has about 22,000 clones, more than 65% appearing once. Their antigen targets remain unknown. What was sequenced was CD4+ T cells from PBMCs, cultured in vitro. The source of these receptors is a human donor in good health.

The chain employs TRBV5-1 and TRBJ2-7; D is uncertain. The CDR3 has 13 amino acids. Germline V gene lookup returns CDR1 SGHRS and CDR2 YFSETQ. The V gene lost 1 base and the J gene lost 2 bases, with 7 bases spanning the gap. CDR3 protein: CASSLRAPYEQYF. CDR3 nucleotide sequence: TGCGCCAGCAGCTTGAGGGCGCCCTACGAGCAGTACTTC. Together with reference TRBV5-1 and TRBJ2-7, the CDR3 gives the full variable domain: KAGVTQTPRYLIKTRGQQVTLSCSPISGHRSVSWYQQTPGQGLQFLFEYFSETQRNKGNFPGRFSGRQFSNSRSEMNVSTLELGDSALYLCASSLRAPYEQYFGPGTRLTVT.

V and J are TRBV3-1 (or the pseudogene TRBV3-2) and TRBJ2-1; 9 positions match TRBD1. V lost 1 base and J lost 1; bases outside the gene matches: 2. This CDR3 spans 16 amino acids. The germline CDR1 and CDR2 sequences are LGHDT and YNNKEL (reference sequence). The DNA of the CDR3 is TGTGCCAGCAGCCAAGGTGACAGGGGGTCCTACAATGAGCAGTTCTTC. It yields the protein CASSQGDRGSYNEQFF.

V and J are TRBV25-1 and TRBJ2-2; 7 nucleotides match TRBD1. Germline V gives CDR1 MGHDK, CDR2 SYGVNS. With 2 bases clipped from V and 5 bases from J, the junction kept 5 bases outside the gene matches. The CDR3 loop spans 15 amino acids. The CDR3 nucleotides read TGTGCCAGCAGTGAAACAGGGGTGGAAACCGGGGAGCTGTTTTTT. Its translation: CASSETGVETGELFF.

The rearrangement links TRBV2 to TRBJ2-6; 7 positions match TRBD1. The CDR3 sequence is 15 residues long. Germline loops: CDR1 SNHLY, CDR2 FYNNEI. V shed 5 bases, J shed 4 bases, and the junction held 5 bases outside the gene matches. The CDR3 DNA follows: TGTGCCAGCAGTATACAGGGGTTCGGGGCCAACGTCCTGACTTTC. Protein: CASSIQGFGANVLTF. Looking up the rest from reference TRBV2 and TRBJ2-6 gives the full variable domain: EPEVTQTPSHQVTQMGQEVILRCVPISNHLYFYWYRQILGQKVEFLVSFYNNEISEKSEIFDDQFSVERPDGSNFTLKIRSTKLEDSAMYFCASSIQGFGANVLTFGAGSRLTVL.

The chain links TRBV5-8 to TRBJ2-5, with TRBD2 matching 11 bases. Germline V gene data show CDR1 as SGHTS and CDR2 as YDEGEE. Trimming took 4 bases from V and 5 from J; bases not matched to a gene: 10. The CDR3 has 16 amino acids. Here the CDR3 DNA reads TGTGCCAGCAGCCAGGGAGGTAGCGGGAGGGGTGAGACCCAGTACTTC. Translated: CASSQGGSGRGETQYF. The full variable domain, in which reference TRBV5-8 and TRBJ2-5 provide the parts outside the CDR3, is EAGVTQSPTHLIKTRGQQATLRCSPISGHTSVYWYQQALGLGLQFLLWYDEGEERNRGNFPPRFSGRQFPNYSSELNVNALELEDSALYLCASSQGGSGRGETQYFGPGTRLLVL.

The rearrangement links TRBV14 to TRBJ2-3; 9 bases are a match to TRBD2. The CDR3 length is 12 residues. Germline loops: CDR1 SGHDN, CDR2 FVKESK. The J segment lost 8 bases and the V segment lost 7 bases, leaving 4 bases of the junction unmatched. The DNA of the CDR3 is TGTGCCAGCAACGCGGGAGGGACTACGCAGTATTTT. Translation: CASNAGGTTQYF. The full variable domain, with the rest looked up from reference TRBV14 and TRBJ2-3, is EAGVTQFPSHSVIEKGQTVTLRCDPISGHDNLYWYRRVMGKEIKFLLHFVKESKQDESGMPNNRFLAERTGGTYSTLKVQPAELEDSGVYFCASNAGGTTQYFGPGTRLTVL.

This chain joins TRBV24-1 and TRBJ1-5, with TRBD1 matching 7 bases. The germline gives CDR1 KGHDR, CDR2 SFDVKD. V lost 2 bases, J lost 0 bases, and 6 bases stayed unmatched. The CDR3 extends over 17 amino acids. The chain's CDR3 is CATSDSGQQYSNQPQHF. CDR3 DNA: TGTGCCACCAGTGATTCGGGACAGCAATATAGCAATCAGCCCCAGCATTTT.

The rearrangement uses TRBV11-3 and TRBJ2-1; tentatively, D is TRBD1 (6 bases). The CDR3 covers 15 residues. Germline loops: CDR1 SGHNT, CDR2 YENEEA. The ends were cut back, 5 bases at V and 0 bases at J, with 11 bases in the middle. This chain's CDR3 is CASSQDRSSYNEQFF. The CDR3 coding sequence is TGTGCCAGCAGCCAGGACAGAAGCTCCTACAATGAGCAGTTCTTC.

The chain is built from TRBV6-6 and TRBJ2-7; D remains unclear. CDR1 is MNHNY and CDR2 is SVGAGI in the germline V gene (reference sequence). The ends were cut back, 0 bases at V and 4 bases at J, with 10 bases in the middle. The CDR3 covers 14 residues. CDR3 in amino acids: CASSYSSPSYEQYF. The DNA for the CDR3 is TGTGCCAGCAGTTACTCAAGCCCGTCATACGAGCAGTACTTC.

This chain uses TRBV19 with TRBJ2-2, with D tentatively TRBD2 (5 bases). V was trimmed by 6 bases and J by 6 bases, leaving 11 bases between them. This CDR3 region has 13 residues. CDR1 and CDR2 from the germline V gene are LNHDA and SQIVND (reference sequence). The chain's CDR3 is CASREDWAGELFF. Here the CDR3 DNA reads TGTGCCAGTAGGGAGGACTGGGCCGGGGAGCTGTTTTTT.

The chain couples TRBV6-5 to TRBJ2-1; 8 nucleotides align to TRBD1. J lost 7 bases, V lost 10 bases, and 15 bases had no gene match. Germline V gives CDR1 MNHEY, CDR2 SVGAGI. This CDR3 is 15 amino acids long. Here the CDR3 DNA reads TGTGCCACCAAGGATCGACAGGGGAGAAAAAATGAGCAGTTCTTC. It is translated as CATKDRQGRKNEQFF.

J is TRBJ2-7 and V is TRBV5-6; TRBD2 agrees at 7 bases. Per germline, CDR1 SGHDT and CDR2 YYEEEE. V shed 0 bases and J 5 bases; nucleotides not matched to a gene: 17. The CDR3 has 18 residues. CDR3 DNA sequence: TGTGCCAGCAGCTTGGTACGGACTAGTTCCCGAGGTAAGCACGAGCAGTACTTC. Translated: CASSLVRTSSRGKHEQYF.

The genes are TRBV7-3 and TRBJ2-7; 7 bases align to TRBD2. In germline, CDR1 is SGHTA, CDR2 FQGTGA. CDR3 length equals 18 residues. The J segment lost 2 bases and the V segment lost 10 bases, leaving 23 bases of the junction unmatched. CDR3 sequence (DNA): TGTGCCAAGAACTATCGGGAGGCTAGCTCGATCGGCCCCTACGAGCAGTACTTC. Translated: CAKNYREASSIGPYEQYF. The entire variable domain, with the rest obtained from reference TRBV7-3 and TRBJ2-7, is as follows: GAGVSQTPSNKVTEKGKYVELRCDPISGHTALYWYRQSLGQGPEFLIYFQGTGAADDSGLPNDRFFAVRPEGSVSTLKIQRTERGDSAVYLCAKNYREASSIGPYEQYFGPGTRLTVT.

The V gene is TRBV9, the J gene TRBJ1-3; 10 positions match TRBD1. The CDR3 covers 18 residues. The germline CDR1 and CDR2 sequences are SGDLS and YYNGEE. V lost 4 bases, J lost 2 bases, and 12 bases stayed unmatched. The CDR3 reads CASSPRDRGLGTGNTIYF. The DNA of the CDR3 is TGTGCCAGCAGCCCAAGGGACAGGGGCCTCGGAACTGGAAACACCATATATTTT.

This clone was observed a few times. The chain is built from TRBV4-2 and TRBJ1-5; D is uncertain. The CDR3 length is 16 residues. Looked up from germline, CDR1 is LGHNA and CDR2 is YNFKEQ. Trimming stripped 0 bases from V and 0 bases from J, with 9 bases between. This chain's CDR3 is CASSQESGYSNQPQHF. CDR3 bases: TGTGCCAGCAGCCAAGAATCGGGATATAGCAATCAGCCCCAGCATTTT.

The rearrangement uses TRBV5-1 and TRBJ2-7, with TRBD2 matching 9 bases. Trimming took 3 bases from V and 3 from J; bases not matched to a gene: 7. This CDR3 contains 15 residues. Germline lookup yields CDR1 SGHRS and CDR2 YFSETQ. The CDR3 region is CASSSTSGLNYEQYF. The CDR3 DNA is TGCGCCAGCAGCTCGACTAGCGGTCTGAACTACGAGCAGTACTTC.

This clone was seen a single time. The chain uses TRBV18 and TRBJ1-5, with 7 bases that match TRBD1. This CDR3 region has 14 residues. Germline V gives CDR1 KGHSH, CDR2 LQKENI. V dropped 5 bases and J dropped 4; count of bases not matched to a gene: 5. CDR3 coding DNA: TGTGCCAGCTCAATCGACAGGGCGAATCAGCCCCAGCATTTT. Amino acid sequence: CASSIDRANQPQHF.

V is TRBV19 and J is TRBJ2-3; unclear D gene. This CDR3 has 13 residues. The V gene lost 9 bases and the J gene lost 1 base, with 11 bases spanning the gap. Germline-derived CDR1 and CDR2 are LNHDA and SQIVND (reference sequence). The CDR3 nucleotides read TGTGCCAGAAAGGGCTTTGGCACAGATACGCAGTATTTT. Translated, it gives CARKGFGTDTQYF.

This sequence joins TRBV18 and TRBJ1-1; weak D call: TRBD1 (5 bases). The V end lost 1 base, the J end lost 1 base, and 13 bases lay between the germline ends. CDR1 KGHSH and CDR2 LQKENI come from the germline V gene. The CDR3 extends over 16 amino acids. This chain's CDR3 is CASSPQAGTGNTEAFF. As DNA, the CDR3 is TGTGCCAGCTCACCACAAGCCGGGACGGGGAACACTGAAGCTTTCTTT.